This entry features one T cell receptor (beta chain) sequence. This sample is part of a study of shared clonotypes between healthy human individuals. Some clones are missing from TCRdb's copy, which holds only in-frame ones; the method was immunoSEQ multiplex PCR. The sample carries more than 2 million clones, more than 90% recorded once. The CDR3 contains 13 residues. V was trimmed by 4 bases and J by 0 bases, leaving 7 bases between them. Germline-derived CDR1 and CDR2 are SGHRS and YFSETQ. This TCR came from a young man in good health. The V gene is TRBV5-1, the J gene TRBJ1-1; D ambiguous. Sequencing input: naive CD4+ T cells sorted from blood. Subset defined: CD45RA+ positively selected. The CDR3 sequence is CASSPTMNTEAFF. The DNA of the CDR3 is TGCGCCAGCAGCCCGACCATGAACACTGAAGCTTTCTTT.